A single sample gave rise to the 27 T cell receptor beta chains below, sequenced in a study of tumor-infiltrating lymphocytes in primary liver carcinoma (dated by TCRdb to about 2017). Blood RNA was extracted from unsorted whole blood with TRIzol reagent; germline DNA came from the DNeasy Blood & Tissue kit. The sequencer listed for this sample is Illumina HiSeq 2500. A constant-region primer and ProtoScript II reverse transcriptase were used to reverse-transcribe TCRbeta-specific cDNA from about 0.55 ug total RNA. Construction of the TCRbeta libraries relied on three nested rounds of multiplex PCR, following a slightly modified ARM-PCR procedure. Each of the first two PCR rounds ran for about 11 cycles using multiplex TRBV1-TRBV30 forward primers together with a Cbeta reverse primer. TCRdb passed the public sequencing reads through fastp at Q25 and MiXCR, retaining productive beta sequences. Rows with one shared CDR3 protein collapse into an entry with the most common genes and DNA. The sample table records under 200,000 distinct CDR3 sequences; about 65% of these occur just once. 5.5% to 9% of the sample is taken by the ten largest.

Sample: peripheral blood. These receptors were collected from a woman aged 60 to 75 with primary liver carcinoma and hepatitis B virus infection.

In this sample, this clonotype turned up a few times. V and J are TRBV11-3 and TRBJ1-1; 7 positions match TRBD1. This CDR3 is built from 13 residues. In germline, CDR1 is SGHNT, CDR2 YENEEA. Unmatched junction bases numbered 9, after V lost 4 bases and J lost 10 bases. In DNA, the CDR3 is TGTGCCAGCAGCTCAATTGGGACAGAAGTAGCTTTCTTT. Its translation: CASSSIGTEVAFF.

With regard to this clonotype: This clone may be a read error of a much larger clone one base away. It is likely a read error, because the conserved phenylalanine at the end of the CDR3 is missing. The chain combines TRBV6-1 with TRBJ1-1, with D unclear. Germline-derived CDR1 and CDR2 are MNHNS and SASEGT. The CDR3 is 13 amino acids. Trimming took off 4 bases at V and 1 base at J, with 7 bases between the two ends. The CDR3 DNA reads TGTGCCAGCAGTGTTAGATGGAACACTGAAGCTTTCATT. Amino acids: CASSVRWNTEAFI.

The J gene is TRBJ2-1, the V gene TRBV28; D tentatively fits TRBD1 or TRBD2 (6 bases each). V gave up 6 bases and J gave up 8 bases, with 17 bases separating them. The CDR3 is made up of 14 amino acids. CDR1 is MDHEN, CDR2 SYDVKM, per germline. The DNA for the CDR3 is TGTGCCAGCAGCCCTCCCCTGGGGGGCTATGAGCAGTTCTTC. Translated, it gives CASSPPLGGYEQFF.

Notes on this clonotype: At one boundary the junction diverges from the germline segment, which might be a read error. The chain recombines TRBV2 with TRBJ2-1; 13 nucleotides line up with TRBD2. The CDR3 runs to 16 residues. Germline V gene data show CDR1 as SNHLY and CDR2 as FYNNEI. CDR3 sequence (DNA): TGTGCCAGCAGTGATTGGACTAGCGGGGGCGGGGGTGAGCAGTTATTC. As protein: CASSDWTSGGGGEQLF.

CDR3 coding DNA: TGTGCCAGCAGCGCAAGGACTAGCAGGAGGGGGGGAACAGATACGCAGTATTTT. Its translation is CASSARTSRRGGTDTQYF. This chain connects TRBV11-2 to TRBJ2-3; 8 nucleotides agree with TRBD2. The CDR3 spans 18 residues. Germline lookup yields CDR1 SGHAT and CDR2 FQNNGV. V trimming: 5 bases; J trimming: 3 bases; junction bases outside the gene matches: 16. Full variable domain (remainder filled in from reference TRBV11-2 and TRBJ2-3): EAGVAQSPRYKIIEKRQSVAFWCNPISGHATLYWYQQILGQGPKLLIQFQNNGVVDDSQLPKDRFSAERLKGVDSTLKIQPAKLEDSAVYLCASSARTSRRGGTDTQYFGPGTRLTVL.

The V call is TRBV11-2, the J call TRBJ2-2; tentative D call: TRBD1 (5 bases). Trimming took 6 bases from V and 4 from J, leaving 18 bases between them. The CDR3 is 16 amino acids. Germline V gives CDR1 SGHAT, CDR2 FQNNGV. In DNA form, the CDR3 reads TGTGCCAGCAGGTTTTTAAGGGGAAGGAGCACCGGGGAGCTGTTTTTT. It is translated as CASRFLRGRSTGELFF.

This clonotype was seen just once. V usage is TRBV11-2 and J usage is TRBJ2-1; D unresolved. CDR1 SGHAT and CDR2 FQNNGV come from the germline V gene. The CDR3 totals 14 residues. The CDR3 spells CTISDEVTCNEQFF. Here the CDR3 DNA reads TGTACCATCTCGGATGAGGTCACCTGCAATGAGCAGTTCTTC.

The chain joins TRBV2 to TRBJ1-4; D is undetermined. Germline V gene data show CDR1 as SNHLY and CDR2 as FYNNEI. The length of the CDR3 is 12 residues. V lost 6 bases and J lost 8, with 10 bases in between. CDR3 loop: CASRRDREKLFF. The CDR3, as DNA: TGTGCCAGCAGACGAGATCGGGAAAAACTGTTTTTT.

Concerning this clonotype itself: A much larger clone differs from this one at a single base, so this may be a read error. V gene TRBV28 combines with J gene TRBJ2-2; D remains ambiguous. The CDR3 covers 15 residues. CDR1 and CDR2 (germline): MDHEN, SYDVKM. This chain's CDR3 is CVSSDVHMNTGELFF. CDR3 DNA: TGTGTCAGCTCGGACGTTCACATGAACACCGGGGAGCTGTTTTTT.

Of note for this clonotype: One end of the junction fails to match germline, which may point to a read error. This chain connects TRBV6-5 to TRBJ1-4; 7 positions match TRBD1. The CDR3 length is 14 residues. Looked up from germline, CDR1 is MNHEY and CDR2 is SVGAGI. CDR3 in DNA: TGTGCCAACAGTTACAGGGGCGGGCGTGAAAAATTGTTTTTT. Translation: CANSYRGGREKLFF.

Comment on this clonotype: A much larger clone lies a single base off, so this may be a read error. V and J are TRBV6-5 and TRBJ1-1; D ambiguous. Trimming stripped 8 bases from V and 2 bases from J, with 15 bases between. The CDR3 is made up of 14 amino acids. Germline V gene lookup returns CDR1 MNHEY and CDR2 SVGAGI. The CDR3 loop is CASGWEITNTEAFF. The CDR3 bases are TGTGCCAGCGGATGGGAAATCACTAACACTGAAGCTTTCTTT.

Remarks on this clonotype: Possible read error: a much larger clone is one base away. V usage is TRBV4-1 and J usage is TRBJ1-1; D uncertain. The CDR3 has 11 amino acids. CDR1 is MGHRA and CDR2 is YSYEKL in the germline V gene. This CDR3 is CARSQEGEAFF. The DNA for the CDR3 is TGCGCCCGCAGCCAAGAGGGTGAAGCTTTCTTT.

Points on this clonotype: The junction departs from the called germline gene at one end, perhaps through a read error. In DNA form, the CDR3 reads TGTGCCAGCAGCTTAGCGCTTTCGGCGTCGTACAATGGGCAGTTCTTC. Translated, it gives CASSLALSASYNGQFF. The chain links TRBV11-2 to TRBJ2-1; no clear D gene. There are 16 residues in the CDR3. The germline gives CDR1 SGHAT, CDR2 FQNNGV.

About this clonotype itself: The CDR3 ends on some other residue instead of the conserved phenylalanine or tryptophan, so this is likely a read error. The genes are TRBV5-6 and TRBJ1-2; TRBD1 might be the D (5 bases). Germline-derived CDR1 and CDR2 are SGHDT and YYEEEE. This CDR3 has 14 residues. This CDR3 is CASSLSLGLRGYTL. The CDR3 DNA is TGTGCTAGCAGCTTGAGCCTGGGACTAAGGGGCTACACCCTC.

This clonotype was seen repeatedly, ten times or more. The chain has TRBV4-1 and TRBJ1-1; D possibly corresponds to TRBD1 (6 bases). The germline V gene encodes CDR1 MGHRA and CDR2 YSYEKL. The CDR3 contains 12 residues. Trimming took 5 bases from V and 7 from J, leaving 11 bases between them. This chain's CDR3 is CASSRTVNEAFF. The CDR3 bases are TGCGCCAGCAGCAGGACAGTTAATGAAGCTTTCTTT.

In regard to this clonotype: At one end the junction does not follow the germline gene, possibly because of a read error. The rearrangement links TRBV7-9 to TRBJ1-5; no reliable D call. This CDR3 is 12 amino acids long. Germline V gene sequence: CDR1 SEHNR, CDR2 FQNEAQ (reference sequence). The chain's CDR3 is CASSFVNQPQHF. The DNA for the CDR3 is TGCGCCAGCAGCTTCGTCAATCAGCCCCAGCATTTT.

This clonotype was counted at least ten times. The chain combines TRBV6-5 with TRBJ2-3; 9 bases match TRBD2. J was trimmed by 0 bases and V by 6 bases; bases with no gene match: 4. Germline V lookup: CDR1 MNHEY, CDR2 SVGAGI. This CDR3 is built from 15 residues. CDR3 coding DNA: TGTGCCAGCAGCCCTAGCGGGGCCAGCACAGATACGCAGTATTTT. Its translation is CASSPSGASTDTQYF.

Concerning this clonotype: The CDR3 end shows no conserved phenylalanine or tryptophan, and so a read error is likely. The DNA is left out, because the CDR3 cannot be placed on it with certainty; the CDR3 is given as TCRdb lists it. The chain employs TRBV7-8 and TRBJ1-1. The CDR3 extends over 14 residues, inclusive of both ends. The V gene's germline CDR1 is SGHVS and CDR2 FQNEAQ. The CDR3 loop reads CASSLGGGTQSISS.

This clonotype has just one count. A much larger clonotype is one base distant, so this may be a read error. The rearrangement joins TRBV5-6 to TRBJ2-7, with no clear D. This CDR3 region has 14 residues. Germline V lookup: CDR1 SGHDT, CDR2 YYEEEE. CDR3 DNA sequence: TGTGCCAGCAGCTTTCGGCAGGAAGCCTACGAGCGGTACTTC. It translates to CASSFRQEAYERYF.

This clonotype was picked up one time. This may be a read error: a much more frequent sequence differs by one nucleotide. This rearrangement joins TRBV6-5 to TRBJ2-1; the match to TRBD1 covers 7 bases. The CDR3 covers 15 residues. From germline, CDR1 is MNHEY and CDR2 SVGAGI. CDR3 nucleotides: TGTACCAGCAGGCGGTCAGGGGGAGCCTACAATGAGCAGTTCTTC. This codes for CTSRRSGGAYNEQFF.

This chain uses TRBV11-3 with TRBJ2-5; 11 nucleotides agree with TRBD2. Germline V gene data show CDR1 as SGHNT and CDR2 as YENEEA. This CDR3 comprises 20 residues. Trimming cost V 2 bases and J 1 base; bases outside gene matches: 15. This CDR3 is CASSLWGLAVPITFQETQYF. CDR3 nucleotide sequence: TGTGCCAGCAGCTTATGGGGACTAGCGGTACCCATCACCTTCCAAGAGACCCAGTACTTC.

Many counts were recorded for this clonotype. The chain joins TRBV4-2 to TRBJ1-6, with D perhaps matching TRBD1 (6 bases). V dropped 3 bases and J dropped 1 base, with 10 bases sitting between them. CDR1 and CDR2 (germline): LGHNA, YNFKEQ. The CDR3 totals 16 residues. The CDR3 spells CASSQSQGSYNSPLHF. The DNA of the CDR3 is TGTGCCAGCAGCCAGTCACAGGGATCCTATAATTCACCCCTCCACTTT.

This clonotype was recorded only once. A much larger clone differs by one base, so this may be a read error. This chain uses TRBV4-1 with TRBJ2-1; 11 nucleotides agree with TRBD2. The length of the CDR3 is 14 residues. Germline CDR1 and CDR2: MGHRA and YSYEKL. J lost 6 bases, V lost 8 bases, and 6 bases had no gene match. CDR3 sequence reads: CASWTSGWGNEQFF. CDR3 DNA: TGCGCCAGCTGGACTAGCGGGTGGGGCAATGAGCAGTTCTTC.

In its sample, this clonotype was seen once. A read error is possible here, since a much larger clone lies one base away. The chain combines TRBV29-1 with TRBJ1-2; a weak D match, TRBD1 (5 bases). This CDR3 is 14 amino acids long. The germline CDR1 and CDR2 sequences are SQVTM and ANQGSEA. V lost 4 bases, J lost 4 bases, and 16 bases lay in between. In DNA, the CDR3 is TGCAGCGTTGCGGGGGGAGCGAAGCCCTATGGCTACACCTTC. Translation: CSVAGGAKPYGYTF.

Remarks on this clonotype: This may be a read error: a much more frequent sequence differs by one nucleotide. The CDR3 carries no conserved terminal phenylalanine or tryptophan, so it likely arises from a read error. The chain recombines TRBV12-3 or TRBV12-4 with TRBJ1-6; 10 nucleotides align to TRBD1. V lost 5 bases to trimming and J lost 10 bases; unmatched junction nucleotides: 8. The CDR3 extends over 15 amino acids. CDR3 nucleotides: TGTGCCAGCAGTCCGACAGGGGGCTTGGGATCACCCCTCCACTAT. As protein: CASSPTGGLGSPLHY.

This chain uses TRBV6-1 with TRBJ2-7, with D unresolved. Germline-derived CDR1 and CDR2 are MNHNS and SASEGT. CDR3 length: 14 residues. V lost 3 bases, J lost 4 bases, and 13 bases lay in between. Here the CDR3 reads CASSDYGESYEQYF. CDR3 DNA: TGTGCCAGCAGTGACTATGGAGAGAGTTACGAGCAGTACTTC.

This clonotype was seen repeatedly, ten times or more. V is TRBV6-6 and J is TRBJ2-1; maybe TRBD2 (7 bases). The length of the CDR3 is 18 residues. Germline CDR1 and CDR2: MNHNY and SVGAGI (reference sequence). Trimming took 5 bases from V and 7 from J, leaving 27 bases between them. CDR3 nucleotide sequence: TGTGCCAGCAGTCCCCTGGGGGGCGGGAGAGTCGCCGTTAATGAGCAGTTCTTC. Protein sequence: CASSPLGGGRVAVNEQFF.